This TCR beta chain was sequenced during a study of early T cells in non-severe SARS-CoV-2 infection. TCRdb independently ran MiXCR on the 5' RACE reads; one entry per CDR3 protein. The table shows 98,000 or so distinct CDR3 sequences, with approximately 10% occurring only once. The receptor's source is an adult who was a healthcare worker with PCR-confirmed SARS-CoV-2 infection or an uninfected control (not recorded which). Material: whole blood.

In nucleotides, the CDR3 is TGCGCCAGCAGCCATCACAGACAGACCCAAGAGACCCAGTACTTC. As protein: CASSHHRQTQETQYF. V usage is TRBV4-1 and J usage is TRBJ2-5, with D possibly matching TRBD1 (5 bases). V lost 3 bases to trimming and J lost 1 base, with 12 bases between them. Germline CDR1 and CDR2: MGHRA and YSYEKL. This CDR3 is built from 15 residues.